This note documents a single T cell receptor (beta chain) sequence. Its antigen remains unknown. Sequencing used immunoSEQ multiplex PCR; TCRdb keeps in-frame clones, though not all of them. This sample carries about 4,800 clones, over 75% of them seen once, and the ten largest clones take about 5.3%. The record originates from a study of immune cell composition in non-small cell lung cancer. Normal lung was taken at the farthest possible site, at least 3 cm from tumour. Frozen unsorted single-cell suspensions supplied the genomic DNA. Overall study findings and caveats: Clones >0.5% enriched in tumour were rarer in adenocarcinoma (around 35%) than squamous (roughly 75%). Smoking pack-years did not significantly correlate with tumour TCR-beta clonality. Tumour-reactive clones were not shown to match dominant in vivo tumour clones.

Sequenced: non-adjacent lung tissue. The sequence was obtained from a human donor with non-small cell lung cancer. Some clones in this sample may be carry-over from other donors' samples.

As DNA, the CDR3 is TGCGCCAGCAGCCACCGGGGGTACTGGGCGAATGAGCAGTTCTTC. Translation gives CASSHRGYWANEQFF. The J gene is TRBJ2-1, the V gene TRBV4-1, with D tentatively TRBD2 (6 bases). CDR1 MGHRA and CDR2 YSYEKL come from the germline V gene. The CDR3 runs 15 residues. The germline V and J ends were trimmed by 3 bases and 7 bases, with 16 bases remaining between them.